The 17 T cell receptor beta chains below all came from one sample that was sequenced in a study of blood T cell repertoires in COVID-19. Sequencing used immunoSEQ multiplex PCR; TCRdb keeps in-frame clones, though not all of them. The sample contains over 200,000 clones, around 75% of which appear only once. The sample taken for sequencing was peripheral blood. The receptors here all came from a human donor in a cohort sampled during active COVID-19.

A few counts support this clone. The genes are TRBV28 and TRBJ1-1; the D is unclear. Germline CDR1 reads MDHEN; CDR2 reads SYDVKM. The CDR3 loop spans 13 amino acids. V shed 3 bases and J shed 6 bases, with 11 bases lying between them. CDR3 region: CASSLRAVAEAFF. The CDR3 DNA sequence: TGTGCCAGCAGTTTGAGGGCAGTCGCTGAAGCTTTCTTT.

V is TRBV9 and J is TRBJ1-3, with no clear D. The length of the CDR3 is 13 residues. The V gene's germline CDR1 is SGDLS and CDR2 YYNGEE. Trimming left V 0 bases short and J 8 bases short, with 9 bases between. The CDR3 loop is CASSVGGSHTIYF. CDR3 nucleotide sequence: TGTGCCAGCAGCGTAGGAGGGAGCCACACCATATATTTT.

The gene calls are TRBV3-1 (or the pseudogene TRBV3-2) and TRBJ2-7, with 14 bases identical to TRBD2. Looked up from germline, CDR1 is LGHDT and CDR2 is YNNKEL (reference sequence). Trimming cost V 3 bases and J 3 bases; bases outside gene matches: 4. This CDR3 has 16 amino acids. The CDR3 DNA is TGTGCCAGCAGCCATCGAGGGACTAGCGGGAGCTACGAGCAGTACTTC. It specifies CASSHRGTSGSYEQYF.

The chain joins TRBV3-1 (or the pseudogene TRBV3-2) to TRBJ2-3, with a tentative D call TRBD1 (6 bases). CDR1 is LGHDT and CDR2 is YNNKEL in the germline V gene (reference sequence). This CDR3 has 17 residues. Trimming cost V 3 bases and J 2 bases, with 18 bases left between them. In nucleotides, the CDR3 is TGTGCCAGCAGCCATCAACCCCAGGGGAGTGACACAGATACGCAGTATTTT. Its protein is CASSHQPQGSDTDTQYF.

About this clone itself: Since the CDR3 does not end with the conserved phenylalanine or tryptophan, this likely comes from a read error. Because the CDR3's place on the DNA is in doubt, the DNA is left out and the CDR3 is given as listed by TCRdb. This rearrangement joins TRBV19 to TRBJ2-7; the tabulated D call, TRBD2, remains unverified against the DNA. Germline CDR1 is LNHDA and CDR2 is SQIVND (reference sequence). With termini counted, the CDR3 has 13 amino acids. The chain's CDR3 is CASSVGLAGVPVL.

The J gene is TRBJ2-7, the V gene TRBV30; 7 bases match TRBD2. CDR3 size: 14 residues. Unmatched junction bases numbered 15, after V lost 8 bases and J lost 5 bases. Germline V gene sequence: CDR1 GTSNPN, CDR2 SVGIG (reference sequence). The CDR3 is CALWVWREHHEQYF. The CDR3 DNA reads TGTGCCCTCTGGGTATGGCGGGAGCACCACGAGCAGTACTTC.

The chain uses TRBV7-9 and TRBJ2-2; D may be TRBD1 (5 bases). The CDR3 totals 16 residues. V lost 1 base to trimming and J lost 2 bases, with 11 bases between them. Germline V gene lookup returns CDR1 SEHNR and CDR2 FQNEAQ (reference sequence). This chain's CDR3 is CASSLGGWGNTGELFF. The CDR3 DNA follows: TGTGCCAGCAGCTTAGGCGGCTGGGGCAACACCGGGGAGCTGTTTTTT. The whole variable domain, remainder taken from reference TRBV7-9 and TRBJ2-2, is DTGVSQNPRHKITKRGQNVTFRCDPISEHNRLYWYRQTLGQGPEFLTYFQNEAQLEKSRLLSDRFSAERPKGSFSTLEIQRTEQGDSAMYLCASSLGGWGNTGELFFGEGSRLTVL.

The chain combines TRBV28 with TRBJ1-2; D gene uncertain. CDR1 and CDR2 (germline): MDHEN, SYDVKM. The CDR3 consists of 13 residues. Trimming removed 3 bases at V and 6 bases at J, with 11 bases between. CDR3 in DNA: TGTGCCAGCAGTTTCAGAGGCTGGAATGGCTACACCTTC. This encodes CASSFRGWNGYTF.

The chain couples TRBV19 to TRBJ2-1; 9 nucleotides agree with TRBD1. CDR3 size: 15 residues. V shed 5 bases and J 7 bases; nucleotides not matched to a gene: 9. Germline V gene sequence: CDR1 LNHDA, CDR2 SQIVND (reference sequence). CDR3 sequence: CASSPTGGRGNEQFF. The CDR3 DNA is TGTGCCAGTAGTCCCACAGGGGGCAGGGGGAATGAGCAGTTCTTC.

The chain is built from TRBV6-5 and TRBJ2-7; 10 bases match TRBD1. With 5 bases clipped from V and 5 bases from J, the junction kept 9 bases outside the gene matches. CDR1 is MNHEY and CDR2 is SVGAGI in the germline V gene. This CDR3 is built from 15 residues. The DNA of the CDR3 is TGTGCCAGCAGTACCGGGACAGGGGTGGCCCACGAGCAGTACTTC. Its translation is CASSTGTGVAHEQYF.

J is TRBJ2-7 and V is TRBV14; D remains ambiguous. Deletions cut 4 bases from V and 5 bases from J, with 12 bases between. The germline V gene encodes CDR1 SGHDN and CDR2 FVKESK. This CDR3 has 13 residues. The CDR3 DNA reads as TGTGCCAGCAGCCCCCAGACTCGCCACGAGCAGTACTTC. Protein sequence: CASSPQTRHEQYF.

In this sample, this clone turned up a few times. The chain joins TRBV24-1 to TRBJ2-5; maybe TRBD1 (6 bases). Germline-derived CDR1 and CDR2 are KGHDR and SFDVKD. Trimming cost V 6 bases and J 5 bases, with 9 bases left between them. CDR3 length equals 12 residues. This CDR3 is CATSTGTETQYF. DNA of the CDR3: TGTGCCACCAGTACAGGGACGGAGACCCAGTACTTC.

This clone was recorded once. This chain links TRBV2 with TRBJ1-4; possibly TRBD1 for D (5 bases). The length of the CDR3 is 13 residues. Germline V gene lookup returns CDR1 SNHLY and CDR2 FYNNEI. V was clipped by 6 bases and J by 8 bases, with 13 bases between them. The CDR3 protein is CASRGQGKEKLFF. The CDR3 DNA sequence: TGTGCCAGCAGGGGGCAGGGAAAGGAAAAACTGTTTTTT.

On this clone: The identical CDR3 is also encoded by other nucleotide sequences in the sample. J is TRBJ2-3 and V is TRBV19; 12 bases map to TRBD2. The CDR3 is 17 amino acids. Germline V CDR1 and CDR2: LNHDA, SQIVND (reference sequence). V lost 2 bases and J lost 5; bases outside the gene matches: 8. CDR3 sequence reads: CASSILLAGGPEDTQYF. In DNA, the CDR3 is TGTGCCAGTAGTATATTGCTAGCGGGAGGGCCGGAAGATACGCAGTATTTT.

This clone was detected only once. This chain connects TRBV7-3 to TRBJ2-3; 8 bases agree with TRBD2. The CDR3 consists of 15 residues. The V gene end was trimmed by 5 bases and the J gene end by 5 bases; junction bases not matched to a gene: 9. CDR1 is SGHTA, CDR2 FQGTGA, per germline. For the CDR3, the DNA is TGTGCCAGCAGCCCTGTTTTCAGCGGGAGAGATACGCAGTATTTT. Translating it yields CASSPVFSGRDTQYF.

The chain carries TRBV9 and TRBJ2-7; 7 bases fit TRBD1. This CDR3 has 14 amino acids. V was clipped by 4 bases and J by 1 base; unmatched bases: 5. Germline V gives CDR1 SGDLS, CDR2 YYNGEE. The CDR3 nucleotides read TGTGCCAGCAGCAACCGGGACAGATCCTACGAGCAGTACTTC. Encoded protein: CASSNRDRSYEQYF.

V is TRBV6-2 or TRBV6-3 and J is TRBJ1-1; 10 bases line up with TRBD1. Germline values: CDR1 MNHEY, CDR2 SVGEGT. The CDR3 spans 17 residues. V lost 2 bases, J lost 0 bases, and 6 bases stayed unmatched. The CDR3 protein is CASSYRTGGSMNTEAFF. CDR3 in DNA: TGTGCCAGCAGTTACAGGACAGGGGGGTCTATGAACACTGAAGCTTTCTTT.